Following are 29 T cell receptor beta chains from one sample sequenced in a study of blood T cell repertoires in COVID-19. The assay was immunoSEQ multiplex PCR, and TCRdb's table has in-frame clones only and misses some. The sample lists under 250,000 clones; under 90% were seen once. Material for sequencing was PBMCs or T cells enriched from blood (not recorded which). These receptors were collected from a woman aged 60-75 years who had recovered from COVID-19.

The count of this clone is one. V is TRBV25-1 and J is TRBJ1-5, with D tentatively TRBD1 (5 bases). Trimming cost V 6 bases and J 8 bases, with 14 bases left between them. The V gene's germline CDR1 is MGHDK and CDR2 SYGVNS. This CDR3 contains 13 residues. The CDR3 DNA reads as TGTGCCAGCAGGGGGGGTTCGACGGAGCCCCAGCATTTT. It codes for CASRGGSTEPQHF.

The rearrangement uses TRBV28 and TRBJ2-2; 9 bases map to TRBD2. V was pared by 1 base and J by 9 bases, with 12 bases of the junction left unmatched. The CDR3 sequence is 17 residues long. CDR1 MDHEN and CDR2 SYDVKM come from the germline V gene. The CDR3 DNA is TGTGCCAGCAGTTTATTATTAAGGGCTAGCGGGGCCCGGGAGCTGTTTTTT. Translation gives CASSLLLRASGARELFF.

In this sample, this clone turned up once. The chain couples TRBV24-1 to TRBJ2-3, with unresolved D. Between the trimmed V and J ends, which lost 5 bases and 0 bases, there was a span of 8 bases. Germline CDR1 and CDR2: KGHDR and SFDVKD. The CDR3 is 14 amino acids. The CDR3 bases are TGTGCCACCAGTGGGAGATCTAGCACAGATACGCAGTATTTT. Translated: CATSGRSSTDTQYF.

The chain employs TRBV10-3 and TRBJ2-1; D may be TRBD2 (6 bases). Trimming shortened V by 2 bases and J by 5 bases, and 10 bases separated the two germline ends. CDR1 and CDR2 (germline): ENHRY, SYGVKD. This CDR3 is 14 amino acids long. CDR3 sequence (DNA): TGTGCCATCAGTGAGCGGGAGTTGAACAATGAGCAGTTCTTC. This encodes CAISERELNNEQFF.

V gene TRBV2 combines with J gene TRBJ1-4; D remains ambiguous. Germline V gene lookup returns CDR1 SNHLY and CDR2 FYNNEI. V lost 8 bases to trimming and J lost 3 bases, with 7 bases between them. This CDR3 is built from 12 residues. The CDR3 region has the DNA TGTGCCAGCGGGAGGTCTAATGAAAAACTGTTTTTT. Translated, it gives CASGRSNEKLFF.

The chain combines TRBV5-5 with TRBJ2-1, with D perhaps TRBD2 (5 bases). Germline values: CDR1 SGHKS, CDR2 YYEKEE (reference sequence). Trimming stripped 1 base from V and 0 bases from J, with 11 bases between. The CDR3 extends over 16 amino acids. In DNA form, the CDR3 reads TGTGCCAGCAGCTTGAGAGGGCACAGCTCCTACAATGAGCAGTTCTTC. It yields the protein CASSLRGHSSYNEQFF.

The chain links TRBV6-5 to TRBJ1-1, with 8 bases fitting TRBD1. V gave up 4 bases and J gave up 5 bases; unmatched junction bases: 9. The CDR3 is made up of 15 amino acids. Germline values: CDR1 MNHEY, CDR2 SVGAGI. CDR3 DNA: TGTGCCAGCAGTTTAGAAACAGGGGGAAAAACTGAAGCTTTCTTT. Translating it yields CASSLETGGKTEAFF.

This clone was counted at least ten times. This chain links TRBV27 with TRBJ2-7; 7 positions agree with TRBD2. V gave up 5 bases and J gave up 3 bases; unmatched junction bases: 7. The CDR3 has 14 amino acids. CDR1 is MNHEY, CDR2 SMNVEV, per germline (reference sequence). CDR3: CASSPSRTSYEQYF. Here the CDR3 DNA reads TGTGCCAGCAGTCCCTCGAGGACTAGCTACGAGCAGTACTTC.

The rearrangement links TRBV5-1 to TRBJ1-1, with a weak D call TRBD1 (5 bases). The CDR3 has 15 amino acids. The V end lost 0 bases, the J end lost 4 bases, and 13 bases lay between the germline ends. Germline CDR1 SGHRS, CDR2 YFSETQ. CDR3 residues: CASSLDPGLATEAFF. In DNA, the CDR3 is TGCGCCAGCAGCTTGGATCCAGGGTTGGCCACTGAAGCTTTCTTT.

This chain links TRBV9 with TRBJ1-1; no clear D. Germline V gives CDR1 SGDLS, CDR2 YYNGEE. V lost 0 bases and J 0 bases, leaving 9 bases between the germline ends. The CDR3 sequence is 15 residues long. The CDR3 spells CASSVVPGMNTEAFF. The CDR3 nucleotides are TGTGCCAGCAGCGTAGTTCCGGGTATGAACACTGAAGCTTTCTTT.

This clone was seen a few times. The rearrangement links TRBV5-1 to TRBJ1-1; D unresolved. The length of the CDR3 is 15 residues. Between the trimmed V and J ends, which lost 1 base and 1 base, there was a span of 11 bases. Per germline, CDR1 SGHRS and CDR2 YFSETQ. The CDR3 bases are TGCGCCAGCAGCTTGCTGGTGGTCGGGAACACTGAAGCTTTCTTT. The encoded protein is CASSLLVVGNTEAFF.

The chain is built from TRBV20-1 and TRBJ2-1; D remains ambiguous. V was trimmed by 4 bases and J by 8 bases, leaving 9 bases between them. Germline CDR1 is DFQATT and CDR2 is SNEGSKA (reference sequence). CDR3 size: 11 residues. The CDR3 spells CSATDFDEQFF. CDR3 nucleotide sequence: TGCAGTGCTACTGACTTCGATGAGCAGTTCTTC.

This clone showed up just a few times. The chain couples TRBV29-1 to TRBJ1-5; TRBD1 aligns across 9 bases. Germline loops: CDR1 SQVTM, CDR2 ANQGSEA. This CDR3 comprises 14 residues. J lost 5 bases, V lost 4 bases, and 6 bases had no gene match. CDR3 DNA: TGCAGCGTTGTAGAGACAGGGGGAGATCAGCCCCAGCATTTT. This gives the protein CSVVETGGDQPQHF.

The chain couples TRBV6-5 to TRBJ1-1, with a tentative D call TRBD1 (5 bases). V gave up 6 bases and J gave up 6 bases, with 14 bases separating them. Germline V gene sequence: CDR1 MNHEY, CDR2 SVGAGI. This CDR3 region has 13 residues. This chain's CDR3 is CASRGLGRPEAFF. DNA for the CDR3: TGTGCCAGCAGGGGGCTTGGTCGCCCTGAAGCTTTCTTT.

Remarks on this clone: This specimen includes other DNA sequences encoding the same CDR3. The genes are TRBV6-2 or TRBV6-3 and TRBJ1-1, with D possibly matching TRBD1 (5 bases). V lost 0 bases to trimming and J lost 8 bases, with 10 bases between them. Looked up from germline, CDR1 is MNHEY and CDR2 is SVGEGT. This CDR3 region has 13 residues. The CDR3, as DNA: TGTGCCAGCAGTTACTCTTACAGGACAGAAGCTTTCTTT. Translation: CASSYSYRTEAFF.

The V gene is TRBV5-6, the J gene TRBJ2-1, with TRBD1 as a possible D gene (6 bases). The V and J ends lost 4 bases and 1 base respectively, with 15 bases between them. The CDR3 extends over 16 amino acids. The germline CDR1 and CDR2 sequences are SGHDT and YYEEEE. CDR3 sequence reads: CASSTTHRGSYNEQFF. CDR3 in DNA: TGTGCCAGCAGCACGACACATAGGGGGTCCTACAATGAGCAGTTCTTC.

This clone was counted once. V usage is TRBV27 and J usage is TRBJ1-2, with TRBD1 matching over 7 bases. Germline assignment: CDR1 MNHEY and CDR2 SMNVEV (reference sequence). This CDR3 has 15 residues. J gave up 2 bases and V 3 bases, and 6 bases lay outside the gene matches. The CDR3 is CASSFLGTENYGYTF. CDR3 sequence (DNA): TGTGCCAGCAGTTTCCTGGGGACAGAGAACTATGGCTACACCTTC.

As DNA, the CDR3 is TGTGCCAGCAGTTTCCAGGGCTCCTATAATTCACCCCTCCACTTT. Translating gives CASSFQGSYNSPLHF. V is TRBV27 and J is TRBJ1-6, with D perhaps TRBD1 (5 bases). V was trimmed by 3 bases and J by 0 bases, leaving 6 bases between them. This CDR3 spans 15 amino acids. The germline gives CDR1 MNHEY, CDR2 SMNVEV (reference sequence).

J is TRBJ2-2 and V is TRBV19; TRBD1 agrees at 7 bases. The CDR3 contains 15 residues. Per germline, CDR1 LNHDA and CDR2 SQIVND (reference sequence). J gave up 1 base and V 5 bases, and 4 bases lay outside the gene matches. The CDR3 is CASSPWTGNTGELFF. In DNA, the CDR3 is TGTGCCAGTAGTCCTTGGACAGGGAACACCGGGGAGCTGTTTTTT. The variable domain in full, with the rest retrieved from reference TRBV19 and TRBJ2-2, is DGGITQSPKYLFRKEGQNVTLSCEQNLNHDAMYWYRQDPGQGLRLIYYSQIVNDFQKGDIAEGYSVSREKKESFPLTVTSAQKNPTAFYLCASSPWTGNTGELFFGEGSRLTVL.

The genes are TRBV27 and TRBJ2-6; unclear D gene. Trimming stripped 2 bases from V and 0 bases from J, with 5 bases between. CDR1 and CDR2 (germline): MNHEY, SMNVEV (reference sequence). CDR3 size: 15 residues. The CDR3 here is CASSLMSSGANVLTF. The CDR3 DNA reads TGTGCCAGCAGTTTAATGAGCTCTGGGGCCAACGTCCTGACTTTC.

The chain uses TRBV14 and TRBJ1-2; TRBD1 matches 7 bases. Germline V gene lookup returns CDR1 SGHDN and CDR2 FVKESK. J gave up 7 bases and V 0 bases, and 8 bases lay outside the gene matches. The CDR3 is 15 residues long. The CDR3 region has the DNA TGTGCCAGCAGCCAAGATCAGGAGACAGGGTCTGGCTACACCTTC. Translated: CASSQDQETGSGYTF. The full variable domain, completed using reference TRBV14 and TRBJ1-2, is EAGVTQFPSHSVIEKGQTVTLRCDPISGHDNLYWYRRVMGKEIKFLLHFVKESKQDESGMPNNRFLAERTGGTYSTLKVQPAELEDSGVYFCASSQDQETGSGYTFGSGTRLTVV.

V and J are TRBV2 and TRBJ2-5, with 7 bases fitting TRBD1. V trimming: 10 bases; J trimming: 4 bases; junction bases outside the gene matches: 12. From germline, CDR1 is SNHLY and CDR2 FYNNEI. CDR3 length: 14 residues. CDR3 DNA sequence: TGTGCCACGGACAGGAGCAGCTCACGAGAGACCCAGTACTTC. Protein sequence: CATDRSSSRETQYF.

The V gene is TRBV4-1, the J gene TRBJ2-1, with 7 positions matching TRBD1. Germline trimming cut 4 bases from V and 0 bases from J; bases unmatched to any gene: 6. There are 16 residues in the CDR3. CDR1 is MGHRA, CDR2 YSYEKL, per germline. Here the CDR3 reads CASSRVAGGSYNEQFF. For the CDR3, the DNA is TGCGCCAGCAGCCGGGTAGCAGGGGGCTCCTACAATGAGCAGTTCTTC.

This clone appeared a single time. This chain links TRBV7-8 with TRBJ1-5; 7 nucleotides line up with TRBD1. From germline, CDR1 is SGHVS and CDR2 FQNEAQ. The CDR3 is 13 residues long. J lost 5 bases, V lost 5 bases, and 3 bases had no gene match. The chain's CDR3 is CASSPTGYQPQHF. CDR3 bases: TGTGCCAGCAGCCCGACAGGGTATCAGCCCCAGCATTTT. Based on the CDR3 plus reference TRBV7-8 and TRBJ1-5, the full variable domain is GAGVSQSPRYKVAKRGQDVALRCDPISGHVSLFWYQQALGQGPEFLTYFQNEAQLDKSGLPSDRFFAERPEGSVSTLKIQRTQQEDSAVYLCASSPTGYQPQHFGDGTRLSIL.

This chain uses TRBV7-9 with TRBJ1-1; D call uncertain. This CDR3 region has 9 residues. Trimming removed 11 bases from V and 7 bases from J, with 8 bases in between. The germline CDR1 and CDR2 sequences are SEHNR and FQNEAQ (reference sequence). In nucleotides, the CDR3 is TGTGCCGCAGGAATTGAAGCTTTCTTT. The encoded protein is CAAGIEAFF.

CDR3 in DNA: TGTGCCAGCTCACCCGACAGGGCCCGCCAAGAGACCCAGTACTTC. Its protein is CASSPDRARQETQYF. The chain employs TRBV18 and TRBJ2-5, with TRBD1 identical over 7 bases. This CDR3 is 15 amino acids long. Germline trimming cut 3 bases from V and 1 base from J; bases unmatched to any gene: 5. CDR1 is KGHSH and CDR2 is LQKENI in the germline V gene.

The rearrangement uses TRBV19 and TRBJ1-1; D may be TRBD1 (5 bases). This CDR3 has 15 amino acids. CDR1 is LNHDA, CDR2 SQIVND, per germline (reference sequence). The V end was cut by 4 bases, the J end by 5 bases, with 17 bases between. The CDR3, as DNA: TGTGCCAGTAGTAGCGGGACGGTCAGCGGGACTGAAGCTTTCTTT. The encoded protein is CASSSGTVSGTEAFF.

V usage is TRBV5-1 and J usage is TRBJ1-5, with TRBD1 identical over 10 bases. Trimming at V came to 0 bases and at J to 4 bases, leaving 4 bases not matched to a gene. CDR1 and CDR2 (germline): SGHRS, YFSETQ. The CDR3 runs to 16 residues. CDR3 DNA: TGCGCCAGCAGCTTGGGGGACAGGGGAGGAAATCAGCCCCAGCATTTT. Protein sequence: CASSLGDRGGNQPQHF.

The chain uses TRBV3-1 (or the pseudogene TRBV3-2) and TRBJ2-6, with 9 bases aligning to TRBD2. The CDR3 loop spans 20 amino acids. Trimming cost V 0 bases and J 2 bases; bases outside gene matches: 11. The germline gives CDR1 LGHDT, CDR2 YNNKEL (reference sequence). As DNA, the CDR3 is TGTGCCAGCAGCCAAGATTGGCCAGCGGGAGGCATCACTGGGGCCAACGTCCTGACTTTC. This translates into CASSQDWPAGGITGANVLTF.